The 21 T cell receptor beta chains below all came from one sample that was sequenced in a study of blood T cell repertoires in COVID-19. The repertoire was sequenced with immunoSEQ multiplex PCR; TCRdb's copy has only in-frame clones and lacks some. Among 250,000 to 350,000 clones listed, about 90% were seen once. The sequenced sample was PBMCs or T cells enriched from blood (not recorded which). The source is a woman in her 30s who had recovered from COVID-19.

The DNA of the CDR3 is TGTGCCACCAGCAGAGATCGAGGGGGTGGCGGAAACACCATATATTTT. It specifies CATSRDRGGGGNTIYF. The chain carries TRBV15 and TRBJ1-3, with D perhaps matching TRBD1 (6 bases). The CDR3 runs 16 residues. The germline V gene encodes CDR1 LNHNV and CDR2 YYDKDF (reference sequence). V lost 0 bases, J lost 4 bases, and 13 bases lay in between.

The V and J genes are TRBV9 and TRBJ2-1, with D perhaps matching TRBD2 (7 bases). The CDR3 length is 14 residues. V shed 6 bases and J shed 6 bases, with 16 bases lying between them. Germline-derived CDR1 and CDR2 are SGDLS and YYNGEE. CDR3 DNA sequence: TGTGCCAGCACCAGAGGGGGGGGTACCAATGAGCAGTTCTTC. Translating gives CASTRGGGTNEQFF.

This chain links TRBV18 with TRBJ2-3; TRBD2 agrees at 7 bases. This CDR3 spans 16 amino acids. V shed 3 bases and J 0 bases; nucleotides not matched to a gene: 6. The germline V gene has CDR1 KGHSH and CDR2 LQKENI. The CDR3, as DNA: TGTGCCAGCTCACCTTCGCAAGCGGGGAGCACAGATACGCAGTATTTT. The encoded protein is CASSPSQAGSTDTQYF.

Only one count was recorded for this clone. The rearrangement joins TRBV3-1 (or the pseudogene TRBV3-2) to TRBJ2-6; 7 nucleotides line up with TRBD1. This CDR3 has 17 residues. J gave up 2 bases and V 6 bases, and 10 bases lay outside the gene matches. The V gene's germline CDR1 is LGHDT and CDR2 YNNKEL (reference sequence). The CDR3 DNA follows: TGTGCCAGCAGTATTACTATCGGACAGGCTGGGGCCAACGTCCTGACTTTC. It specifies CASSITIGQAGANVLTF.

The J gene is TRBJ2-2, the V gene TRBV4-1; unclear D gene. Germline CDR1 is MGHRA and CDR2 is YSYEKL. With 3 bases removed from V and 3 bases from J, the gap between germline ends came to 11 bases. The CDR3 spans 15 residues. The CDR3 DNA reads TGCGCCAGCAGCCACGGAGCCAGCGACACCGGGGAGCTGTTTTTT. Its protein product is CASSHGASDTGELFF.

In its sample, this clone was seen once. The chain couples TRBV2 to TRBJ1-4; 10 bases fit TRBD1. V dropped 0 bases and J dropped 6; count of bases not matched to a gene: 4. CDR1 is SNHLY and CDR2 is FYNNEI in the germline V gene. This CDR3 has 16 amino acids. In DNA form, the CDR3 reads TGTGCCAGCAGTGAAGCGACAGGGGGCCCATATGAAAAACTGTTTTTT. Translating it yields CASSEATGGPYEKLFF.

This chain uses TRBV7-9 with TRBJ2-5, with 16 bases that match TRBD2. CDR1 and CDR2 (germline): SEHNR, FQNEAQ (reference sequence). J was trimmed by 4 bases and V by 5 bases; bases with no gene match: 7. The CDR3 is made up of 17 amino acids. CDR3: CASSKPGLAGGIETQYF. The CDR3 DNA sequence: TGTGCCAGCAGCAAACCGGGACTAGCGGGGGGGATAGAGACCCAGTACTTC.

With respect to this clone: Other nucleotide sequences from this sample produce the same CDR3. V gene TRBV5-1 combines with J gene TRBJ2-3, with TRBD1 matching over 8 bases. With 0 bases clipped from V and 6 bases from J, the junction kept 3 bases outside the gene matches. This CDR3 is built from 14 residues. Looked up from germline, CDR1 is SGHRS and CDR2 is YFSETQ. The CDR3: CASSLGQGSDTQYF. CDR3 nucleotide sequence: TGCGCCAGCAGCTTGGGACAGGGGTCTGATACGCAGTATTTT.

The chain carries TRBV5-1 and TRBJ1-6, with D perhaps matching TRBD1 (6 bases). V was pared by 3 bases and J by 7 bases, with 17 bases between. This CDR3 is built from 16 residues. Germline CDR1 reads SGHRS; CDR2 reads YFSETQ. The CDR3: CASSSDRQGHNSPLHF. The CDR3 region has the DNA TGCGCCAGCAGCTCAGACCGTCAGGGGCACAATTCACCCCTCCACTTT.

This clone was detected once. This chain uses TRBV9 with TRBJ2-1, with 8 nucleotides matching TRBD2. Germline-derived CDR1 and CDR2 are SGDLS and YYNGEE. Trimming at V came to 3 bases and at J to 3 bases, leaving 5 bases not matched to a gene. The CDR3 loop spans 15 amino acids. CDR3: CASSASGTSYNEQFF. The CDR3 DNA is TGTGCCAGCAGCGCATCCGGGACTAGCTACAATGAGCAGTTCTTC.

This clone is a singleton in its sample. The genes are TRBV24-1 and TRBJ1-5; 7 bases align to TRBD1. CDR1 is KGHDR and CDR2 is SFDVKD in the germline V gene. CDR3 length: 15 amino acids. Unmatched junction bases numbered 8, after V lost 3 bases and J lost 7 bases. The CDR3 nucleotides are TGTGCCACCAGTGATAGAACAGGGGTGGACCAGCCCCAGCATTTT. Translating it yields CATSDRTGVDQPQHF.

This clone was seen just once. Other DNA sequences of this sample code for an identical CDR3. The genes are TRBV9 and TRBJ1-1, with 7 nucleotides matching TRBD1. Per the germline V gene, CDR1 is SGDLS and CDR2 is YYNGEE. This CDR3 spans 12 amino acids. J was trimmed by 6 bases and V by 4 bases; bases with no gene match: 3. The CDR3 spells CASSLTGAEAFF. The CDR3 region has the DNA TGTGCCAGCAGCCTAACAGGGGCTGAAGCTTTCTTT.

The rearrangement uses TRBV5-5 and TRBJ1-1, with 9 bases fitting TRBD1. CDR3 length equals 16 residues. The V and J ends lost 4 bases and 0 bases, in that order; junction bases with no gene match: 7. Germline lookup yields CDR1 SGHKS and CDR2 YYEKEE (reference sequence). The DNA for the CDR3 is TGTGCCAGCAGCCGACAGGGGGAAATGGTGAACACTGAAGCTTTCTTT. Residues: CASSRQGEMVNTEAFF.

This clone was observed once. The chain links TRBV28 to TRBJ1-2; tentative D call: TRBD1 (5 bases). The V and J ends lost 10 bases and 7 bases respectively, with 25 bases between them. The CDR3 consists of 15 residues. The germline gives CDR1 MDHEN, CDR2 SYDVKM. The CDR3 spells CATHSSWGVFSGYTF. The CDR3 bases are TGTGCCACCCACTCTTCGTGGGGCGTTTTCAGTGGCTACACCTTC.

CDR3 bases: TGCGCCAGCAGCGGGGGTGACAGGGGCCCTCCTTTTATAGAGCAGTACTTC. Amino acids: CASSGGDRGPPFIEQYF. This chain connects TRBV5-1 to TRBJ2-7; 8 nucleotides agree with TRBD1. The germline V gene has CDR1 SGHRS and CDR2 YFSETQ. The junction had 19 bases not matched to a gene; V was cut back by 4 bases and J by 7 bases. This CDR3 comprises 17 residues.

The chain joins TRBV21-1 to TRBJ2-1; the table's D call, TRBD1, has no DNA check behind it. TRBV21-1 is tagged as a pseudogene. This CDR3 has 19 residues. The CDR3 DNA reads TGTGCCAGCACCCAAGAACGGGACAGGGGGCCGGGGACCTACAATGAGCAGTTCTTC. It specifies CASTQERDRGPGTYNEQFF.

J is TRBJ2-1 and V is TRBV5-5; 9 bases are a match to TRBD2. In germline, CDR1 is SGHKS, CDR2 YYEKEE (reference sequence). This CDR3 has 16 amino acids. V lost 4 bases to trimming and J lost 9 bases; unmatched junction nucleotides: 14. Here the CDR3 reads CASSPQWRGGLGEQFF. CDR3 coding DNA: TGTGCCAGCAGCCCGCAGTGGCGGGGGGGCCTAGGTGAGCAGTTCTTC.

This chain joins TRBV12-2 and TRBJ2-2; the table's D gene call, TRBD2, was not cross checked with the DNA. TRBV12-2 is given as a pseudogene. This CDR3 has 15 amino acids. The DNA of the CDR3 is TGTGCAAGTCGCCTCCCCGGGACGAACACCGGGGAGCTGTTTTTT. Protein: CASRLPGTNTGELFF.

The genes are TRBV5-3 and TRBJ1-1, with D hard to call. TRBV5-3 carries the ORF label, with uncertain function. The CDR3 covers 16 residues. V dropped 4 bases and J dropped 0 bases, with 16 bases sitting between them. CDR3 region: CARSRGQMGMNTEAFF. The CDR3, as DNA: TGTGCCAGAAGCCGCGGGCAGATGGGTATGAACACTGAAGCTTTCTTT.

V and J are TRBV29-1 and TRBJ2-5; D not certain. Germline CDR1 and CDR2: SQVTM and ANQGSEA. There are 12 residues in the CDR3. V dropped 4 bases and J dropped 1 base, with 7 bases sitting between them. The CDR3 DNA sequence: TGCAGCGTTGTTGGAGTCCAAGAGACCCAGTACTTC. Residues: CSVVGVQETQYF.

The chain employs TRBV19 and TRBJ2-1; 9 bases are a match to TRBD2. CDR3 length: 16 amino acids. Germline V gene data show CDR1 as LNHDA and CDR2 as SQIVND (reference sequence). Trimming took 3 bases from V and 4 from J; bases not matched to a gene: 7. This chain's CDR3 is CASSMAGTSNYNEQFF. CDR3 nucleotides: TGTGCCAGTAGTATGGCCGGGACTAGCAATTACAATGAGCAGTTCTTC.